This TCR beta chain is from a study of cytomegalovirus exposure and HLA in healthy donors. The germline CDR1 and CDR2 sequences are SGDLS and YYNGEE. The CDR3 runs to 15 residues. The V and J ends lost 4 bases and 8 bases respectively, with 19 bases between them. The primer mix had 60 Vbeta and 13 Jbeta primers. This table comes from immunoSEQ multiplex PCR, and its TCRdb copy is limited to in-frame clones, with some not included. Of some 180,000 clones in the sample, 78% were seen once. Sequenced sample: PBMCs. The clonotype was recovered from a female donor in good health and CMV-seronegative. The genes are TRBV9 and TRBJ1-3; possible D gene TRBD1, 5 bases. The CDR3 DNA follows: TGTGCCAGCAGCCTTTACGGGGTGGGGGACTACACCATATATTTT. It is translated as CASSLYGVGDYTIYF.